This T cell receptor (beta chain) comes out of a study of cytomegalovirus exposure and HLA in healthy donors (dated by TCRdb to between 2016 and 2019). Context from the whole study: An earlier analysis of under 600 of the donors reported roughly 300 Gb of sequence data and some 100 million unique TCR beta sequences from about 180 million T cells. About 330 gigabases of sequencing data and around 85 million unique TCR sequences made up an early release that covered around 640 HLA-typed donors. Of the approximately 400 genotyped donors, 65% to 90% were placed in the genetic ancestry cluster associated with self-reported Caucasian donors. The study was designed to test whether signatures of past pathogen exposure could be identified by cataloging public T cell receptors. Using immunosequencing, the study profiled T cell repertoires from 640 or so subjects and related those repertoires to cytomegalovirus serostatus. Along with the roughly 670-subject first cohort, a separate validation cohort of over a hundred different subjects was used. To predict cytomegalovirus infection status, the study brought together high-throughput TCR immunosequencing, statistical association of individual TCRs with disease status, and machine learning. To study patterns of TCR occurrence, a later analysis re-analyzed previously published TCR beta repertoires from 666 donors and added high-resolution HLA genotyping. Rather than using new phenotypic data, the later analysis identified candidate immune exposures from TCR beta sequences and from how often those sequences occurred across donors. To decide whether each TCR beta V gene segment behaved as functional or pseudogenic, an earlier analysis of fewer than 750 of the donors relied on high-throughput TCR beta sequencing. Donor age, sex, ethnicity and CMV serostatus were compiled alongside the repertoire data. A later genetic analysis used genome-wide SNP genotypes for 398 of the 666 donors, treating that subset as a discovery cohort. All discovery cohort repertoires had been generated on a single sequencing platform. HLA typing covered class I and class II loci at four-digit resolution. The number of typed donors differed by locus: 629-630 for A, B, C, DRB1 and DQB1; approximately 520 for DQA1; 606 for DPA1; and approximately 450 for DPB1. Four to six DR-DQ haplotypes were handled as single units for association and clustering, since linkage in the cohort was strong. Among some 410 genotyped donors of the cohort, an average of approximately 230,000 unique TCR beta nucleotide sequences were sequenced per donor, around 18% of them non-productive. Summary of the overall study and its limitations: At a false discovery rate of 0.05, a later analysis linked some 17,000 TCR beta sequences to specific HLA alleles. Across donors, most TCR sequences were observed very rarely, whereas some public TCRs were present in many individuals. Because some donors lacked HLA typing at each locus, the association tests relied only on the typed subset. The study gave a list of more than 150 TCR beta chains associated with cytomegalovirus. Compared with equally common non-associated chains, HLA-associated TCR beta chains in a later analysis were more clonally expanded and had lower generation probabilities. It was suggested by the authors that the approach could potentially be generalized to other disease states and immunological phenotypes. Strong co-occurrence of HLA alleles, especially DR and DQ, made assigning TCR associations to individual alleles difficult. Because the 87-base-pair reads could not distinguish some IMGT-functional V segments, including TRBV6-2 and TRBV6-3, those segments were excluded. In a later genetic analysis, a missense DCLRE1C variant was associated with V-gene and J-gene trimming of TCR beta chains, and the association was replicated in an independent cohort. Several of the top co-occurrence clusters appeared to be linked to parvovirus B19, influenza, CMV and Epstein-Barr virus, according to a later analysis. A further reported finding was that TCR beta sequences accurately predicted the HLA-A and HLA-B alleles for most subjects in the first cohort. According to a later analysis, most CMV-associated TCR beta chains appeared to be HLA-restricted, and the HLA associations seemed to be driven largely by CMV exposure. In vitro tests confirmed that a few of the cytomegalovirus-associated TCR beta chains recognize cytomegalovirus antigens. According to a later analysis, TCR association rates differed among HLA loci, with DRB1 alleles showing the most associated TCRs and HLA-C alleles showing the fewest. Linkage disequilibrium might explain the correlated functional status among segregating V segments, but an unknown experimental factor could not be excluded. In this cohort, only TCR beta chains were sequenced, and detectable features were limited by the absence of alpha or paired-chain data. A later genetic analysis reported fewer N-insertions in productive TCRs among donors in an Asian-associated ancestry cluster than the roughly 620-donor mean. A cluster of highly shared sequence variants was judged likely to represent a technical artifact of the sequencing pipeline. Immune exposure information for the cohort was limited to CMV serostatus. In an earlier analysis of more than 500 of the donors, most TCR beta V segments appeared in productive rearrangements about 87% or about 30% of the time, broadly matching IMGT annotations. Sequencing depth was assumed to be roughly uniform across donors in the presence/absence analyses, though that assumption may not hold. Because counts were too low, 15 to 20 rarely observed V segments, including chromosome 9 orphons, were excluded from the earlier analysis of about 500 of the donors. Cytomegalovirus status was reported to be diagnosed by the classifier with high specificity and sensitivity in both the original and validation cohorts.

Library construction relied on the immunoSEQ multiplex PCR assay. For the multiplex PCR, a mixture combining 60 forward primers for TCR Vbeta segments and 13 reverse primers for TCR Jbeta segments was used. Amplification of the CDR3 region of rearranged TCR beta genes was performed with a multiplex PCR assay on genomic DNA. Amplified TCR beta libraries were sequenced as 87-base-pair reads on the Illumina HiSeq System. As for how the authors treated the data: A later analysis counted approximately 76 million unique TCR beta chains across the 690 or so repertoires, and some 12 million of these chains were shared by at least two donors. To remove PCR and sequencing errors, raw reads were error-corrected and collapsed into unique sequences using a nearest-neighbor algorithm that merged closely related sequences. To assign V, D and J gene segments, CDR3 sequences were aligned to IMGT reference sequences. For a sequence to be retained, at least a six-nucleotide match to both a V gene segment and a J gene segment was required. Rearrangements were called productive when the CDR3 lacked stop codons and stayed in frame with V and J; all others were non-productive. CDR3 was defined by IMGT convention, running from the second conserved V-encoded cysteine to the conserved J-encoded phenylalanine. In an earlier analysis of around 600 of the donors, sequences lacking an unambiguous match to a single V gene segment were excluded. An earlier analysis of almost 600 of the donors classified V segments as functional when productive rearrangements were above 56.7% and as segregating when the standard deviation between donors was above 5%. To diagnose cytomegalovirus status from the catalog of TCR beta chain sequences, a statistical classification framework was built. In a later analysis, V and J genes were assigned by comparing TCR nucleotide sequences against IMGT/GENE-DB human TR gene sequences. The TCRdist pipeline was used in a later analysis to assign CDR3 sequences and most-parsimonious VDJ recombination scenarios. In a later analysis, each TCR beta chain was defined by its CDR3 amino acid sequence together with its V-gene family, and reads lacking a unique V-gene family were excluded. A later analysis removed 500 to 650 highly shared, low-generation-probability nucleotide sequences to deal with suspected cross-contamination and a sequencing artifact. In a later analysis, a clonal expansion index was calculated for each public chain from normalized within-repertoire ranks of inferred template counts. In a later analysis, generation probabilities were computed with a VDJ recombination model fitted to out-of-frame rearrangements, and the resulting probabilities were checked against IGoR. In a later analysis, TCR-TCR, TCR-HLA and TCR-CMV co-occurrence was scored with hypergeometric tests, and a repertoire-size bias correction was applied to TCR pairs. To estimate false discovery rates, a later analysis permuted the HLA or CMV assignments 20 times. In a later analysis, co-occurring TCRs were grouped with DBSCAN, and TCRdist sequence similarity was added when clustering was performed within HLA-allele-positive subsets. Repertoires with fewer than 30,000 or more than 120,000 public chains, plus five repertoires with anomalous nucleotide sharing, were excluded from co-occurrence clustering. Drawn from immuneACCESS, this table holds only the in-frame rearrangements with V and J called that TCRdb kept. Clones are partly lost; checked studies trace under half to an unresolved V gene and leave the rest unexplained. V, J and clone size are taken as reported in that table, and D and trimming were inferred from the DNA itself. The sample yields approximately 54,000 clones; approximately 77% were counted once. The top ten clonotypes cover 2.5% to 3.5% of the sample.

As to this clone: Its antigen has not been determined. Base qualities are missing; no much larger clone stands one base away.

CDR1 and CDR2 are read off the germline V gene as MGHRA and YSYEKL. V is pruned by 0 bases and J by 0 bases, leaving 7 bases of the junction without a gene match. From the cysteine up to the phenylalanine, the CDR3 has a length of 17 residues. Here the CDR3 DNA is all that survives: 51 bases in frame from base 1. The cohort consisted of 600 to 700 healthy bone marrow donors. All cohort members were sampled while nominally healthy, although unrecorded immune exposures were likely present. The donor tested CMV seronegative and was one of the 352 seronegative cohort members. Each donor provided a peripheral blood sample, and peripheral blood mononuclear cells were used for TCR beta sequencing. The Qiagen DNeasy Blood Extraction Kit was used to extract genomic DNA from the blood cell samples.

The receptor was isolated from a woman aged 18-29 years in good health and CMV-seronegative. Sequencing was performed on PBMCs. Recombination linked TRBV4-1 to TRBJ2-7; 8 central bases correspond to TRBD2. The CDR3 in this case is CASSQDFYGRASYEQYF. The nucleotide sequence is given as TGCGCCAGCAGCCAAGACTTCTACGGGAGGGCCTCCTACGAGCAGTACTTC.